This T cell receptor (beta chain) stems from a study of blood T cell repertoires in COVID-19. Profiled with immunoSEQ multiplex PCR; TCRdb holds only in-frame clones, not every one. This table holds approximately 220,000 clones, about 80% found once. This CDR3 has 13 residues. Germline lookup yields CDR1 MNHEY and CDR2 SVGEGT. With 3 bases clipped from V and 13 bases from J, the junction kept 6 bases outside the gene matches. The gene calls are TRBV6-2 or TRBV6-3 and TRBJ2-2, with 9 positions matching TRBD1. The sequencing sample was made of PBMCs or T cells enriched from blood (not recorded which). This receptor was identified in a woman aged 45-65 years who had been exposed to COVID-19. This CDR3 is CASSYTGQGGLFF. Written as DNA, the CDR3 is TGTGCCAGCAGTTATACGGGACAGGGAGGGCTGTTTTTT.